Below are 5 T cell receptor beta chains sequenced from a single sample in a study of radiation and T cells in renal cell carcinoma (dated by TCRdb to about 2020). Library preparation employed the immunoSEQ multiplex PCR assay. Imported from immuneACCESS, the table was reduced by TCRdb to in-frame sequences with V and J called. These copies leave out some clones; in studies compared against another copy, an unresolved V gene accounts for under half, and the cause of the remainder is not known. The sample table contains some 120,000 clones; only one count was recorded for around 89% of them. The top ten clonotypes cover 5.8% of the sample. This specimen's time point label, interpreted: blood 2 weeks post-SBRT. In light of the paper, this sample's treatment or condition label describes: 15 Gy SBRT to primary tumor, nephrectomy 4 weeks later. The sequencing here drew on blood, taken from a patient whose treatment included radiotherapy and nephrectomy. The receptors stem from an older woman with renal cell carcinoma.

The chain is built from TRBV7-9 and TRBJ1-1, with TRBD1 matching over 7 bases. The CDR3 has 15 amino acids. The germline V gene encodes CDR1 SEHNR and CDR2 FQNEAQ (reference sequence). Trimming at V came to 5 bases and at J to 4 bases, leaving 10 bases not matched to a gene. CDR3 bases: TGTGCCAGCAGCCAAGAAGTAGGGACAGCCACTGAAGCTTTCTTT. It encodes CASSQEVGTATEAFF.

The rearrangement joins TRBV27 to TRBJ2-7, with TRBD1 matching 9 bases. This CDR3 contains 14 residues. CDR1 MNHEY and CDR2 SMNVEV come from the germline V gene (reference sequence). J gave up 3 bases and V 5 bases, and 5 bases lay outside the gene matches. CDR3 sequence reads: CASSPTGGGYEQYF. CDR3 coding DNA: TGTGCCAGCAGTCCGACAGGGGGAGGCTACGAGCAGTACTTC.

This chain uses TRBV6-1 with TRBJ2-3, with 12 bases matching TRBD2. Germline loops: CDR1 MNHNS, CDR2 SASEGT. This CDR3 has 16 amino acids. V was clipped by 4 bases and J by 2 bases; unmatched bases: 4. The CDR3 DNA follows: TGTGCCAGCAGTGCGACTAGCGGGGGTTACACAGATACGCAGTATTTT. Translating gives CASSATSGGYTDTQYF.

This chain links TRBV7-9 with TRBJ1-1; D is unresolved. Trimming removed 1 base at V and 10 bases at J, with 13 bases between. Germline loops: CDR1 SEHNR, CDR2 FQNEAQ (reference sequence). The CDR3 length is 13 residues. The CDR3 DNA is TGTGCCAGCAGCTTAGGAGGCGGCGGCACAGCTTTCTTT. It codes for CASSLGGGGTAFF.

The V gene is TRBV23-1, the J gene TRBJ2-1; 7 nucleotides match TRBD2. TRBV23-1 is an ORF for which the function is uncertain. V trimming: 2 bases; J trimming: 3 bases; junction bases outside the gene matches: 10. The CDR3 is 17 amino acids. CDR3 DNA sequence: TGCGCCAGCAGTCAAAAAATCGGGGGGACCCACTACAATGAGCAGTTCTTC. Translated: CASSQKIGGTHYNEQFF.